Here is one TCR beta chain with its context. This clonotype was seen a handful of times. This receptor's antigen is unknown. Within one base of it there is no much larger clone, and no base qualities were kept. The data originate from a study of T cells in Graves' hyperthyroidism and ophthalmopathy (dated by TCRdb to the late 2010s). Regarding the study in general: Peripheral blood was sampled at the time of initial diagnosis, prior to any treatment. After blood sampling, hyperthyroidism patients were treated with methimazole at a starting dose of 30 mg daily, and ophthalmopathy patients were treated with high-dose intravenous methylprednisolone. The study also compared thyroid tissue and blood T-cell repertoires from five or six Graves' hyperthyroidism patients. The approximately 98 discovery patients were randomly divided into training and test sets at a 7:3 ratio. The paper describes TCR Vbeta CDR3 sequencing of 135 peripheral blood samples, made up of roughly 40 ophthalmopathy patients, approximately 76 hyperthyroidism patients and around 17 progressor patients. Prospective prediction of ophthalmopathy was tested in an independent validation cohort of 18 to 20 hyperthyroidism patients and 15 to 17 patients who later progressed to ophthalmopathy. A discovery cohort of about 96 patients, approximately 44 with Graves' ophthalmopathy and under 60 with stable Graves' hyperthyroidism, was used to find distinguishing TCR V-J signatures. The study at large found these results: Most expanded thyroid clonotypes (frequency above 0.001) were also found in blood, which suggests that blood repertoires may mirror thyroid immune responses. During validation, the model predicted progression to ophthalmopathy a median of approximately six months ahead of onset, with more than 55% sensitivity and 72.22% specificity. Sample size was not statistically predetermined, and blinding of investigators to group allocation was not performed. Ophthalmopathy was separated from stable hyperthyroidism by a 13 V-J signature model, with 85% to 90% sensitivity and about 81% specificity obtained in cross-validation and 80%/75% obtained in testing.

The TCR beta CDR3 regions were amplified from RNA transcripts. A first-round RT-PCR of the TCR CDR3 used the HTBI primer set with the Qiagen OneStep RT-PCR kit. The libraries were constructed in a second round of multiplex PCR and then size-selected and purified. The libraries were sequenced on an Illumina HiSeq2000 using paired-end 100 bp reads. Regarding the original processing steps: SOAPnuke was used to process the raw data, throwing out any read that contained adapters or uncalled bases, had a mean Phred below 15, or lacked an exact constant-primer or identifier match. High-quality paired reads were merged using COPE v1.2.5, and each unique nucleotide sequence was defined as a clonotype. Clonotypes were aligned to IMGT TRBV, TRBD and TRBJ reference segments using MiTCR v1.1. The analysis was restricted to V-J combinations with a frequency above 0.0001, which together covered 99.2% of the repertoires. A TCS score was defined as the ratio between F50 (clonal expansion) and ExV (chaos), using BLOSUM62-based TCRdist between CDR3 peptides within each V-J. Welch's t-statistics and random forest reduced several hundred V-J features to roughly 13, which were used in a naive Bayes classifier (R e1071). The public reads were reanalyzed by TCRdb: fastp trimming at Q25, MiXCR alignment, in-frame beta chains only. Rows are unified per CDR3 protein, each entry keeping the most common DNA and genes. In this record, the V and J calls reflect TCRdb's handling and not the investigators' own analysis. Recorded for this sample are around 350,000 distinct CDR3 sequences; approximately 14% of them occurred a single time. The ten largest clones take up approximately 30% of the sample.

Hyperthyroidism patients were newly diagnosed, had a disease duration of under 2 months, and were aged 18 to 65 years. Exclusion was applied to patients with uncontrolled infections, other autoimmune diseases, pregnancy or lactation. Diagnoses were based on clinical symptoms, serum thyroxine and TRAb, thyroid ultrasound and orbital computed tomography. Blood from progressor patients was drawn when they were first diagnosed with hyperthyroidism, before any ophthalmopathy symptoms appeared. PBMCs were separated from under 12 ml of fresh peripheral blood using Ficoll-Paque density gradient centrifugation. Progressor patients were initially diagnosed with Graves' hyperthyroidism and developed ophthalmopathy during follow-up. Total RNA was extracted using Trizol reagent, and RNA quality was assessed on an Agilent 2100 Bioanalyzer. The junction carries 12 bases between V and J, which are trimmed by 3 bases and 0 bases respectively. For CDR1 and CDR2, the germline V gene lists MNHGY and SVAAGI. Reading from cysteine to phenylalanine, the CDR3 counts 16 amino acids. The read is trimmed to its CDR3 DNA, 48 bases read in frame from base 1.

The rearranged chain carries TRBV6-9 and TRBJ1-3, with TRBD1 tentatively as D gene (5 bases match). The sequencing input was blood. The sequence came from a woman under 30 with Graves' hyperthyroidism that later progressed to Graves' ophthalmopathy. In nucleotide form, the sequence is TGTGCCAGCAGTTACGGGGGGGACTCCTCTGGAAACACCATATATTTT. This translates into CASSYGGDSSGNTIYF.